The 27 T cell receptor beta chains presented below share a single source sample, sequenced in a study of circulating and synovial CD4+ cells in juvenile arthritis. Libraries were prepared by immunoSEQ multiplex PCR; TCRdb keeps only in-frame clonotypes and omits some of them. The table shows approximately 16,000 clones, with 90% to 95% occurring only once. Input material: CD4+ T cells from blood. Source of these receptors: a human donor with juvenile idiopathic arthritis.

This chain joins TRBV4-1 and TRBJ2-1; 8 nucleotides align to TRBD2. The V gene's germline CDR1 is MGHRA and CDR2 YSYEKL. The CDR3 is made up of 17 amino acids. V gave up 2 bases and J gave up 0 bases; unmatched junction bases: 6. CDR3 DNA: TGCGCCAGCAGCCAAAGGGCGGGGGGACACTCCTACAATGAGCAGTTCTTC. It encodes CASSQRAGGHSYNEQFF.

The rearrangement joins TRBV7-2 to TRBJ2-5, with a possible D match to TRBD1 (6 bases). The better agreement between TRBJ2-7 and the DNA end casts doubt on the J call. CDR1 SGHTA and CDR2 FQGNSA come from the germline V gene. This CDR3 is 11 amino acids long. CDR3 in DNA: TGTGCCAGCAGCTTCAGGGGCGAGCAGTACTTC. Protein sequence: CASSFRGEQYF.

The gene calls are TRBV27 and TRBJ1-6, with D uncertain. The V and J ends lost 7 bases and 8 bases respectively, with 21 bases between them. Per the germline V gene, CDR1 is MNHEY and CDR2 is SMNVEV (reference sequence). The CDR3 is made up of 16 amino acids. The CDR3 protein is CASTPSGSFPYSPLHF. The DNA of the CDR3 is TGTGCCAGCACTCCAAGTGGGAGCTTTCCCTATTCACCCCTCCACTTT.

CDR3 sequence: CASGLGTGVNSGNTIYF. The CDR3 nucleotides are TGTGCTAGTGGTTTGGGGACAGGGGTGAACTCTGGAAACACCATATATTTT. The chain joins TRBV12-5 to TRBJ1-3; 9 bases are shared with TRBD1. The CDR3 consists of 17 residues. With 1 base clipped from V and 0 bases from J, the junction kept 4 bases outside the gene matches. From germline, CDR1 is LGHNT and CDR2 FRNRAP.

CDR3 region: CASSGPRPNEQFF. In nucleotides, the CDR3 is TGTGCCAGCAGTGGTCCCAGGCCAAATGAGCAGTTCTTC. V gene TRBV25-1 combines with J gene TRBJ2-1; D remains ambiguous. Trimming took off 4 bases at V and 7 bases at J, with 11 bases between the two ends. The CDR3 consists of 13 residues. Germline values: CDR1 MGHDK, CDR2 SYGVNS.

The chain is built from TRBV7-8 and TRBJ2-7; no clear D gene. Per the germline V gene, CDR1 is SGHVS and CDR2 is FQNEAQ. The CDR3 spans 13 residues. V dropped 3 bases and J dropped 3 bases, with 9 bases sitting between them. The CDR3 DNA sequence: TGTGCCAGCAGCTTCCGAGTTGACTACGAGCAGTACTTC. This codes for CASSFRVDYEQYF.

The count of this clone is one. The chain recombines TRBV18 with TRBJ1-6; the D gene is possibly TRBD1 (6 bases). The length of the CDR3 is 16 residues. Germline V gene sequence: CDR1 KGHSH, CDR2 LQKENI. V lost 3 bases and J 3 bases, leaving 12 bases between the germline ends. The CDR3 DNA reads as TGTGCCAGCTCACCGAAGACAGGCGACTATAATTCACCCCTCCACTTT. Its translation is CASSPKTGDYNSPLHF. Variable domain in full (rest from reference TRBV18 and TRBJ1-6): NAGVMQNPRHLVRRRGQEARLRCSPMKGHSHVYWYRQLPEEGLKFMVYLQKENIIDESGMPKERFSAEFPKEGPSILRIQQVVRGDSAAYFCASSPKTGDYNSPLHFGNGTRLTVT.

The gene calls are TRBV30 and TRBJ2-3, with TRBD2 matching over 8 bases. Germline V CDR1 and CDR2: GTSNPN, SVGIG (reference sequence). CDR3 length: 13 amino acids. The V and J ends lost 2 bases and 4 bases, in that order; junction bases with no gene match: 2. Written as DNA, the CDR3 is TGTGCCTGGAGTAGGCGGGGGGCAGATACGCAGTATTTT. It codes for CAWSRRGADTQYF.

CDR3 coding DNA: TGTGCCAGCTCCCCGGGGGGGGATGAAGCTTTCTTT. As protein: CASSPGGDEAFF. The gene calls are TRBV18 and TRBJ1-1, with TRBD1 as a possible D gene (5 bases). Germline values: CDR1 KGHSH, CDR2 LQKENI. This CDR3 is 12 amino acids long. Trimming stripped 6 bases from V and 7 bases from J, with 12 bases between.

In this sample, this clone turned up once. The CDR3 nucleotides are TGTGCCAGCAGTTTAAGGACTAGCGGGAGTAGGGAGACCCAGTACTTC. Translating it yields CASSLRTSGSRETQYF. The V call is TRBV27, the J call TRBJ2-5; 13 bases fit TRBD2. V lost 2 bases to trimming and J lost 5 bases; unmatched junction nucleotides: 5. Per the germline V gene, CDR1 is MNHEY and CDR2 is SMNVEV (reference sequence). The CDR3 is made up of 16 amino acids.

The V gene is TRBV5-4, the J gene TRBJ2-1; weak D call: TRBD2 (6 bases). V was pared by 1 base and J by 5 bases, with 22 bases between. The CDR3 has 18 residues. CDR1 is SGHNT and CDR2 is YYREEE in the germline V gene (reference sequence). Here the CDR3 DNA reads TGTGCCAGCAGCTTGCCCGAAAAGGTACTAGCCCCAAACAATGAGCAGTTCTTC. It translates to CASSLPEKVLAPNNEQFF.

The rearrangement links TRBV30 to TRBJ2-7; possibly TRBD1 for D (5 bases). V shed 0 bases and J shed 7 bases, with 10 bases lying between them. CDR1 and CDR2 (germline): GTSNPN, SVGIG (reference sequence). There are 12 residues in the CDR3. CDR3 in amino acids: CAWSVQGKEQYF. CDR3 bases: TGTGCCTGGAGTGTTCAGGGCAAAGAGCAGTACTTC.

The chain uses TRBV30 and TRBJ1-2; D perhaps matches TRBD1 (6 bases). The germline gives CDR1 GTSNPN, CDR2 SVGIG (reference sequence). V was clipped by 2 bases and J by 3 bases, with 19 bases between them. This CDR3 comprises 16 residues. The CDR3 sequence is CAWSKSSGQIYYGYTF. The DNA for the CDR3 is TGTGCCTGGAGTAAGTCTTCAGGACAGATTTACTATGGCTACACCTTC. Looking up the rest from reference TRBV30 and TRBJ1-2 gives the full variable domain: SQTIHQWPATLVQPVGSPLSLECTVEGTSNPNLYWYRQAAGRGLQLLFYSVGIGQISSEVPQNLSASRPQDRQFILSSKKLLLSDSGFYLCAWSKSSGQIYYGYTFGSGTRLTVV.

Notes on this clone: One end of the junction does not line up with germline, which may come from a read error. In the same sample, other DNA sequences code for this CDR3. The rearrangement links TRBV2 to TRBJ1-6; D possibly corresponds to TRBD1 (6 bases). Germline values: CDR1 SNHLY, CDR2 FYNNEI. The CDR3 is 15 amino acids. This CDR3 reads CASRDFQGYNSPLHF. The CDR3 bases are TGTGCCAGCAGGGATTTTCAGGGGTATAATTCCCCCCTCCACTTT.

The V and J genes are TRBV2 and TRBJ1-5; TRBD1 might be the D (5 bases). The V end lost 6 bases, the J end lost 3 bases, and 15 bases lay between the germline ends. CDR1 is SNHLY, CDR2 FYNNEI, per germline. The CDR3 sequence is 15 residues long. The CDR3 protein is CASRGGGHPNQPQHF. DNA for the CDR3: TGTGCCAGCAGGGGTGGTGGACACCCCAATCAGCCCCAGCATTTT. The entire variable domain, with the rest obtained from reference TRBV2 and TRBJ1-5, is as follows: EPEVTQTPSHQVTQMGQEVILRCVPISNHLYFYWYRQILGQKVEFLVSFYNNEISEKSEIFDDQFSVERPDGSNFTLKIRSTKLEDSAMYFCASRGGGHPNQPQHFGDGTRLSIL.

CDR3 loop: CASSVAITTSLHEQFF. The CDR3 DNA reads as TGTGCCAGCAGCGTAGCCATAACGACTAGCCTCCATGAGCAGTTCTTC. The V call is TRBV9, the J call TRBJ2-1; 7 bases agree with TRBD2. The CDR3 is 16 residues long. J was trimmed by 8 bases and V by 0 bases; bases with no gene match: 11. Germline V gene sequence: CDR1 SGDLS, CDR2 YYNGEE.

The rearrangement uses TRBV7-2 and TRBJ2-1; TRBD2 matches 9 bases. Per germline, CDR1 SGHTA and CDR2 FQGNSA. This CDR3 has 16 residues. The V segment lost 1 base and the J segment 4 bases; nucleotides outside the gene matches: 5. The CDR3 DNA reads as TGTGCCAGCAGCTTAGAATGGCGGGGGGGTTACAATGAGCAGTTCTTC. Its protein product is CASSLEWRGGYNEQFF.

This clone was observed once. The chain recombines TRBV5-4 with TRBJ1-1; possible D gene TRBD1, 6 bases. The CDR3 consists of 15 residues. Germline V gene lookup returns CDR1 SGHNT and CDR2 YYREEE (reference sequence). The V end was cut by 6 bases, the J end by 0 bases, with 15 bases between. The CDR3 loop reads CASKPGGDMNTEAFF. In DNA, the CDR3 is TGTGCCAGCAAGCCCGGGGGGGACATGAACACTGAAGCTTTCTTT. Full variable domain (missing parts from reference TRBV5-4 and TRBJ1-1): ETGVTQSPTHLIKTRGQQVTLRCSSQSGHNTVSWYQQALGQGPQFIFQYYREEENGRGNFPPRFSGLQFPNYSSELNVNALELDDSALYLCASKPGGDMNTEAFFGQGTRLTVV.

This rearrangement joins TRBV30 to TRBJ1-2; 9 positions agree with TRBD1. V dropped 3 bases and J dropped 4; count of bases not matched to a gene: 9. Germline V gene lookup returns CDR1 GTSNPN and CDR2 SVGIG (reference sequence). The CDR3 contains 15 residues. The CDR3 DNA is TGTGCCTGGAGAAGGGCCGGGACAGGGCTCTATGGCTACACCTTC. Protein: CAWRRAGTGLYGYTF.

The chain carries TRBV11-2 and TRBJ2-3; TRBD2 aligns across 9 bases. After removal of 5 bases from V and 2 bases from J, the junction contained 11 bases not matched to a gene. The CDR3 contains 17 residues. Germline CDR1 SGHAT, CDR2 FQNNGV. The CDR3 sequence is CASSPLGLAGNTDTQYF. DNA of the CDR3: TGTGCCAGCAGCCCCCTGGGGCTAGCGGGGAACACAGATACGCAGTATTTT.

This clone was seen only a few times. The chain combines TRBV2 with TRBJ2-7; 8 nucleotides line up with TRBD1. The CDR3 extends over 14 amino acids. Germline-derived CDR1 and CDR2 are SNHLY and FYNNEI. V trimming: 7 bases; J trimming: 3 bases; junction bases outside the gene matches: 8. The CDR3: CASTRGQGDYEQYF. The CDR3 region has the DNA TGTGCCAGCACCCGTGGACAGGGAGACTACGAGCAGTACTTC.

V gene TRBV27 combines with J gene TRBJ1-5; D is undetermined. The V end was cut by 0 bases, the J end by 6 bases, with 6 bases between. Per the germline V gene, CDR1 is MNHEY and CDR2 is SMNVEV (reference sequence). The CDR3 covers 13 residues. The CDR3 sequence: CASSLSLFQPQHF. The CDR3 DNA follows: TGTGCCAGCAGTTTATCCCTATTTCAGCCCCAGCATTTT.

This clone was detected a few times. This chain joins TRBV10-3 and TRBJ2-5; 9 bases line up with TRBD2. The V and J ends lost 2 bases and 7 bases, in that order; junction bases with no gene match: 14. The CDR3 extends over 17 amino acids. Germline CDR1 reads ENHRY; CDR2 reads SYGVKD. CDR3 amino acids: CAISEPSGVKPGGTQYF. CDR3 nucleotide sequence: TGTGCCATCAGTGAGCCTAGCGGGGTCAAGCCCGGCGGGACCCAGTACTTC.

The genes are TRBV6-1 and TRBJ1-4; D is perhaps TRBD1 (6 bases). The CDR3 runs to 15 residues. V was shortened by 5 bases and J by 2 bases, with 12 bases between the two germline ends. Germline assignment: CDR1 MNHNS and CDR2 SASEGT. This CDR3 is CASSLQQGTNEKLFF. The CDR3 DNA follows: TGTGCCAGCAGTCTTCAACAGGGCACTAATGAAAAACTGTTTTTT.

This sequence joins TRBV18 and TRBJ1-2; 7 nucleotides agree with TRBD1. The length of the CDR3 is 15 residues. The germline gives CDR1 KGHSH, CDR2 LQKENI. V gave up 3 bases and J gave up 7 bases; unmatched junction bases: 11. The CDR3 here is CASSPLTGLRGGYTF. The DNA for the CDR3 is TGTGCCAGCTCACCTTTGACAGGGCTGAGGGGTGGCTACACCTTC.

The chain is built from TRBV7-9 and TRBJ2-2; the D is unclear. The CDR3 extends over 14 amino acids. V was shortened by 1 base and J by 2 bases, with 5 bases between the two germline ends. CDR1 SEHNR and CDR2 FQNEAQ come from the germline V gene (reference sequence). The CDR3 here is CASSLGANTGELFF. The CDR3 region has the DNA TGTGCCAGCAGCTTAGGGGCCAACACCGGGGAGCTGTTTTTT.

The chain is built from TRBV5-1 and TRBJ1-3; D is uncertain. CDR1 SGHRS and CDR2 YFSETQ come from the germline V gene. The CDR3 is 15 amino acids. V lost 1 base and J 2 bases, leaving 10 bases between the germline ends. The CDR3 loop is CASSLTGSTGNTIYF. CDR3 coding DNA: TGCGCCAGCAGCTTGACGGGGTCTACTGGAAACACCATATATTTT.